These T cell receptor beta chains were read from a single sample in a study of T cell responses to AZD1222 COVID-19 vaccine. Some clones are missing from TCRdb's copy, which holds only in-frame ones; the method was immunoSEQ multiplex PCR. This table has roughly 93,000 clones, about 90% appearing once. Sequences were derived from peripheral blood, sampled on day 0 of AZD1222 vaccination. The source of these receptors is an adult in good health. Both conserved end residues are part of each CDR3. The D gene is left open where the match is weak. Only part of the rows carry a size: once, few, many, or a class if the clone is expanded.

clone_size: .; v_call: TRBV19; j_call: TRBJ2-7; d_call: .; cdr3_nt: TGTGCCAGTAGTATCTGGGCAGGTGTCTCCTACGAGCAGTACTTC; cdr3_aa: CASSIWAGVSYEQYF
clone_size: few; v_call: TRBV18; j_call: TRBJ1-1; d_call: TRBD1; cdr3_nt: TGTGCCAGCTCACCCCTGGGACAGGCCCATGAAGCTTTCTTT; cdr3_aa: CASSPLGQAHEAFF
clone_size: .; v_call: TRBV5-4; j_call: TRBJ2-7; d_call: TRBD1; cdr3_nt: TGTGCCAGCAGCTTGAAACAGGGGGCCTACGAGCAGTACTTC; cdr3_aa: CASSLKQGAYEQYF
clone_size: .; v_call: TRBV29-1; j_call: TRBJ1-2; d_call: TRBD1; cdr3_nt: TGCAGCGTTCGGACCCAAGGGGGACAGGTACCCTATGGCTACACCTTC; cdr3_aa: CSVRTQGGQVPYGYTF
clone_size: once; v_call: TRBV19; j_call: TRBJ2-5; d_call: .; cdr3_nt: TGTGCCAGCGCTCCGGGACATTTTTCGGAGACCCAGTACTTC; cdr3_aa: CASAPGHFSETQYF
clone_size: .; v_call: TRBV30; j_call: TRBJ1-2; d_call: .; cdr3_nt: TGTGCCTGGGCCGATGCTTGGATCCCTAACTATGGCTACACCTTC; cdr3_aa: CAWADAWIPNYGYTF
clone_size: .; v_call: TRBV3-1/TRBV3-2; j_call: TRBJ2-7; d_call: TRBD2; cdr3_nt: TGTGCCAGCAGCCAAGTAACTAGCGACGAGCAGTACTTC; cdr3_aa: CASSQVTSDEQYF
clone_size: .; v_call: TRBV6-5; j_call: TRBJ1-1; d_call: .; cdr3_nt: TGTGCCAGCAGTTCCCCAACGGATGAAGCTTTCTTT; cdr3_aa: CASSSPTDEAFF
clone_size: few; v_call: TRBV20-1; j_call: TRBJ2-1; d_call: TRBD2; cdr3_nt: TGCAGTGCTAGTCGGCGGGAGGGTTACAATGAGCAGTTCTTC; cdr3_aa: CSASRREGYNEQFF
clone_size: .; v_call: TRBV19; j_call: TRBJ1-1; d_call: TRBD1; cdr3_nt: TGTGCCAGTAGTATGGGGACAGCGAACACTGAAGCTTTCTTT; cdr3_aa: CASSMGTANTEAFF
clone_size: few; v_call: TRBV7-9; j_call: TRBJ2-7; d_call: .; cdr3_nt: TGTGCCAGCAGCTTAGGAGTCTCCTACGAGCAGTACTTC; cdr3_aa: CASSLGVSYEQYF
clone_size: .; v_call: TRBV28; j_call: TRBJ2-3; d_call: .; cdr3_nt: TGTGCCACGAAGGGGCAAGGCACAGATACGCAGTATTTT; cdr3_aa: CATKGQGTDTQYF
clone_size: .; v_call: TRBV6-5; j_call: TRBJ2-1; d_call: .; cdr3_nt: .; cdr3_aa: CASSSSGLGPFNEQFF
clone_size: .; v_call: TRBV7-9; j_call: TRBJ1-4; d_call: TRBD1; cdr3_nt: TGTGCCAGCAGCGTGGGACAGGGGGCGGAAAAACTGTTTTTT; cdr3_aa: CASSVGQGAEKLFF
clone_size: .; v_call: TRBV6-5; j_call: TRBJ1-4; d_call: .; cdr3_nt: TGTGCCAGCAGTCCCCGTTATGAGGGTGAAAAACTGTTTTTT; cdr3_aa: CASSPRYEGEKLFF
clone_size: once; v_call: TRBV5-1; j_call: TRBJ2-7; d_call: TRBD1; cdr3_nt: TGCGCCAGCAGCTTGGCGGGGACAGGGGCCGGGGAGCAGTACTTC; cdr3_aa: CASSLAGTGAGEQYF
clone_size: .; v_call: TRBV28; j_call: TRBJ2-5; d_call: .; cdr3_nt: TGTGCCAGCAGCTCGAATGTCGGCCAAGAGACCCAGTACTTC; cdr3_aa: CASSSNVGQETQYF
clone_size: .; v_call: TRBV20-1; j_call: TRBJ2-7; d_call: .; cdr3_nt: TGCAGTGCTTTGGGGGGCTACGAGCAGTACTTC; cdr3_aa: CSALGGYEQYF
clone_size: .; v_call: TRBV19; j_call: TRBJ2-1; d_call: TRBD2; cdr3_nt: TGTGCCAGTAGTATAGTAGGGCGGCGGGAGGGGGCCAATGAGCAGTTCTTC; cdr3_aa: CASSIVGRREGANEQFF
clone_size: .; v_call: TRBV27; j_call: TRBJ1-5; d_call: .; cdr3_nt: TGTGCCAGCAGTTCAGAAGGTGGTCTCGACTTTAATCAGCCCCAGCATTTT; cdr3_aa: CASSSEGGLDFNQPQHF
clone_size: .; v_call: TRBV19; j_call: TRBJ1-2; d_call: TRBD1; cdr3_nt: TGTGCCAGTAGTCTAAACACAGGGGGCGTCTATGGCTACACCTTC; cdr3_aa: CASSLNTGGVYGYTF
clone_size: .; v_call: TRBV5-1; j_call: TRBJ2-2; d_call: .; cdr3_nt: TGCGCCAGCAGCTTGGGTCAGGTGATTAACACCGGGGAGCTGTTTTTT; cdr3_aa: CASSLGQVINTGELFF
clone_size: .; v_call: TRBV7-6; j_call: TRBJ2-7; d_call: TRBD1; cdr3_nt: TGTGCCAGCAGCCCTCGACAGGGGGACTACGAGCAGTACTTC; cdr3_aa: CASSPRQGDYEQYF
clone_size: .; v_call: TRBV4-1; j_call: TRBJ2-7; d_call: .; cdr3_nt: TGCGCCAGCAGCCAAGAGGGCCCGCAGGGGCACAGACAGTACTTC; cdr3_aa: CASSQEGPQGHRQYF
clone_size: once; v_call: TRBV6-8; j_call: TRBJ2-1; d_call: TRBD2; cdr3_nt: TGTGCCAGCAGTCCCCTTAGCGGGAGTCCCTACAATGAGCAGTTCTTC; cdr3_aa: CASSPLSGSPYNEQFF
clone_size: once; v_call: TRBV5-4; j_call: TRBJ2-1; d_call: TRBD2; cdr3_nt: TGTGCCAGCAGCCGAGAACTAGCGGGAGGTGGTGAGCAGTTCTTC; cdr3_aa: CASSRELAGGGEQFF
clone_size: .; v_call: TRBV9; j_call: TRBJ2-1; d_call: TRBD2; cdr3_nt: TGTGCCAGCAGCTTTCGGACTAGCGGGGGACCCCTGGTGAAGTTCTTC; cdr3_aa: CASSFRTSGGPLVKFF
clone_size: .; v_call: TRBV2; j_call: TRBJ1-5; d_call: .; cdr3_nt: TGTGCCAGCAGTGCGGGCGACAATCAGCCCCAGCATTTT; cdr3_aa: CASSAGDNQPQHF
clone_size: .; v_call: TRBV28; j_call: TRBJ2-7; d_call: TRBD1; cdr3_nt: TGTGCCAGCAGTTCGGGACAGACCTACGAGCAGTACTTC; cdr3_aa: CASSSGQTYEQYF
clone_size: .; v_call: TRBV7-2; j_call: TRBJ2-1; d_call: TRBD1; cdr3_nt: TGTGCCAGCAGCTTGGACTGGACAGGCTGGTTCTTC; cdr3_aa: CASSLDWTGWFF
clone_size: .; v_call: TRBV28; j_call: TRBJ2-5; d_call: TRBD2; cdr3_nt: TGTGCCAGCAGTTTGTGGACAGTATACCTTAGCGGGATGAAAGAGACCCAGTACTTC; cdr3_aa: CASSLWTVYLSGMKETQYF
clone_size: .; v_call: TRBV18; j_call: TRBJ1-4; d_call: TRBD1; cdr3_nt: TGTGCCAGCTCACTCTCCGGACAGGGGACGTTAGTTGGGTTTTTT; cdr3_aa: CASSLSGQGTLVGFF
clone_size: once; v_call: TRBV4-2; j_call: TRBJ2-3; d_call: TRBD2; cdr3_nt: TGTGCCAGCAGTACCACTAGCGGACCTTACACAGATACGCAGTATTTT; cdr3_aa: CASSTTSGPYTDTQYF
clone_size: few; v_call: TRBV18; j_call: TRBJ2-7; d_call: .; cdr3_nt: TGTGCCAGCTCACCACCGAGTCTTTCAGATTACGAGCAGTACTTC; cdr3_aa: CASSPPSLSDYEQYF
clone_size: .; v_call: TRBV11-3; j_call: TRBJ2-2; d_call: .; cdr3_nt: TGTGCCAGCAGCCCTTGGAGGGGGAACACCGGGGAGCTGTTTTTT; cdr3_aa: CASSPWRGNTGELFF